The next 13 T cell receptor beta chains were all read from a single sample in a study of T cells in Graves' hyperthyroidism and ophthalmopathy. Amplification yielded TCR beta CDR3 regions, with RNA transcripts as the source. Carried out on the TCR CDR3, a first-round RT-PCR used the HTBI primer set. TCRdb reanalysed the multiplex PCR reads using MiXCR and keeps one entry per CDR3 protein. The table includes approximately 600,000 distinct CDR3 sequences, roughly 15% detected once. Sequences were obtained from blood. The source of these receptors is a middle-aged woman with Graves' ophthalmopathy.

Note on this clonotype: A clone one base away is much larger, so this may be a read error. The chain employs TRBV7-2 and TRBJ2-7; D is uncertain. The germline CDR1 and CDR2 sequences are SGHTA and FQGNSA. The CDR3 totals 14 residues. The CDR3 DNA is TGTGCCTGGAGTGGGGATAGCTTTTCCTACGAGCGGTACTTC. Translated, it gives CAWSGDSFSYERYF.

This clonotype has at least ten counts. J is TRBJ1-1 and V is TRBV7-9, with no clear D. V lost 0 bases to trimming and J lost 3 bases, with 8 bases between them. The CDR3 is 14 amino acids. The germline CDR1 and CDR2 sequences are SEHNR and FQNEAQ (reference sequence). As DNA, the CDR3 is TGTGCCAGCAGCTTAGCGGCGGCGTACACTGAAGCTTTCTTT. Protein product: CASSLAAAYTEAFF.

This clonotype was counted many times. J is TRBJ1-2 and V is TRBV27; the match to TRBD1 covers 8 bases. V was clipped by 6 bases and J by 8 bases; unmatched bases: 8. The CDR3 runs to 13 residues. The germline V gene encodes CDR1 MNHEY and CDR2 SMNVEV (reference sequence). The DNA for the CDR3 is TGTGCCAGCAGGATGACAGGGGTACGGGGCTACACCTTC. Translated: CASRMTGVRGYTF.

This clonotype came up many times. The chain couples TRBV7-2 to TRBJ2-6, with TRBD1 matching over 8 bases. Trimming at V came to 2 bases and at J to 2 bases, leaving 11 bases not matched to a gene. Germline loops: CDR1 SGHTA, CDR2 FQGNSA. This CDR3 has 19 amino acids. Here the CDR3 reads CASSLHRDRSVPGANVLTF. The CDR3 DNA is TGTGCCAGCAGCTTACACCGGGACAGGTCTGTTCCTGGGGCCAACGTCCTGACTTTC.

The V call is TRBV4-1, the J call TRBJ2-2, with 11 nucleotides matching TRBD1. Per the germline V gene, CDR1 is MGHRA and CDR2 is YSYEKL. The CDR3 is 16 amino acids. Trimming cost V 3 bases and J 3 bases; bases outside gene matches: 3. The CDR3 nucleotides read TGCGCCAGCAGCCACCCGGGACAGGGGGACACCGGGGAGCTGTTTTTT. Residues: CASSHPGQGDTGELFF.

The chain recombines TRBV6-2 or TRBV6-3 with TRBJ2-5, with 11 bases lining up with TRBD2. The junction had 10 bases not matched to a gene; V was cut back by 2 bases and J by 5 bases. CDR3 length equals 17 residues. Looked up from germline, CDR1 is MNHEY and CDR2 is SVGEGT. CDR3 DNA: TGTGCCAGCAGTTACGGGACTAGCGGAGTATTACGGGAGACCCAGTACTTC. It yields the protein CASSYGTSGVLRETQYF.

This clonotype was detected many times. The J gene is TRBJ2-7, the V gene TRBV12-3 or TRBV12-4; 9 nucleotides agree with TRBD1. The CDR3 extends over 15 amino acids. After removal of 4 bases from V and 1 base from J, the junction contained 5 bases not matched to a gene. This CDR3 reads CASSSGTGLSYEQYF. CDR3 nucleotides: TGTGCCAGCAGTTCCGGGACAGGGTTATCCTACGAGCAGTACTTC.

This clonotype has a count of ten or more. V and J are TRBV14 and TRBJ2-5; 10 bases are shared with TRBD2. The CDR3 length is 15 residues. With V trimmed by 3 bases and J by 3 bases, 4 bases remained unmatched. The germline CDR1 and CDR2 sequences are SGHDN and FVKESK. The CDR3 is CASSQRTSGEETQYF. The CDR3 DNA reads as TGTGCCAGCAGCCAGCGGACTAGCGGAGAAGAGACCCAGTACTTC.

This clonotype was found many times. The chain employs TRBV7-8 and TRBJ1-2; 8 bases match TRBD1. After removal of 4 bases from V and 0 bases from J, the junction contained 4 bases not matched to a gene. This CDR3 is 15 amino acids long. From germline, CDR1 is SGHVS and CDR2 FQNEAQ. The CDR3: CASSYGTGPNYGYTF. The CDR3 coding sequence is TGTGCCAGCAGCTATGGGACAGGACCTAACTATGGCTACACCTTC.

This clonotype has a count of ten or more. V gene TRBV6-1 combines with J gene TRBJ2-3; 10 bases fit TRBD1. The V segment lost 8 bases and the J segment 1 base; nucleotides outside the gene matches: 3. Per the germline V gene, CDR1 is MNHNS and CDR2 is SASEGT. The CDR3 spans 14 residues. This CDR3 reads CASLGTGGTDTQYF. The DNA for the CDR3 is TGTGCCAGCTTGGGGACAGGGGGCACAGATACGCAGTATTTT.

This clonotype was seen more than once but under ten times. The chain links TRBV28 to TRBJ1-1; D unclear. The ends were cut back, 1 base at V and 0 bases at J, with 12 bases in the middle. The CDR3 has 16 residues. Germline CDR1 reads MDHEN; CDR2 reads SYDVKM. CDR3 sequence reads: CASSLSALSMNTEAFF. As DNA, the CDR3 is TGTGCCAGCAGTTTATCGGCACTTTCCATGAACACTGAAGCTTTCTTT.

This clonotype was seen a handful of times. A read error is possible here, since a much larger clone lies one base away. The rearrangement links TRBV30 to TRBJ1-5; D is unresolved. Trimming removed 5 bases from V and 4 bases from J, with 12 bases in between. CDR3 length: 13 residues. Germline V lookup: CDR1 GTSNPN, CDR2 SVGIG (reference sequence). Here the CDR3 DNA reads TGTGCCTGGGCCCCTAATCGGAATCAGCCCCAGCATTTT. This encodes CAWAPNRNQPQHF.

This clonotype showed up many times. The rearrangement joins TRBV19 to TRBJ2-7; unclear D gene. The CDR3 loop spans 15 amino acids. Trimming took off 5 bases at V and 0 bases at J, with 14 bases between the two ends. The germline CDR1 and CDR2 sequences are LNHDA and SQIVND (reference sequence). CDR3 residues: CASSRLDATSYEQYF. For the CDR3, the DNA is TGTGCCAGTAGTCGGCTAGATGCAACCTCCTACGAGCAGTACTTC.